Listed here is a single T cell receptor (beta chain). No antigen is known for it. An equimolar mix of two oligonucleotides served as the beta constant-region primer for TRBC1 and TRBC2. Nested alpha and beta constant-region primers with the SP2 primer drove four PCR rounds on ligated cDNA. TCRdb itself ran the UMI-ligation and nested PCR reads through MiXCR, one entry per CDR3 protein. The sample includes 150,000 or so distinct CDR3 sequences, approximately 24% seen only once; the top ten take about 0.11%. The record originates from a study of naive and memory T cell subsets. Study results and limitations: There was no ground truth to check naive and memory subset results. Especially in CD8 cells, naive repertoires contained a few larger clonotypes, possibly CD45RA-re-expressing memory cells. Naive and memory subsets had different power law exponents for TCR abundance.

This CDR3 spans 14 amino acids. V was clipped by 6 bases and J by 5 bases; unmatched bases: 2. CD4+ T cell IFNgamma after overnight CMV lysate exposure gave donor CMV status. Cells stained for CD3, CD4, CD8, CD45RA, CD27 and viability were sorted into four CD45RA/CD27 subsets. Sequencing was carried out using naive CD4+ T cells from blood. This clonotype was sampled from a human donor in good health. The V gene is TRBV12-3 or TRBV12-4, the J gene TRBJ2-2, with 11 bases identical to TRBD2. The CDR3 spells CASRTSGKTGELFF. The CDR3 nucleotides are TGTGCCAGCAGGACTAGCGGGAAGACCGGGGAGCTGTTTTTT.